Presented here are 5 T cell receptor beta chains from one specimen sequenced in a study of cytomegalovirus exposure and HLA in healthy donors. PCR involved 60 Vbeta and 13 Jbeta primers. This table comes from immunoSEQ multiplex PCR, and its TCRdb copy is limited to in-frame clones, with some not included. The sample shows 100,000 to 150,000 clones, and around 1.6% sits with its ten largest clones. Material for sequencing was PBMCs. These receptors originate from a woman aged 40 to 50 in good health and CMV-seropositive.

The CDR3 DNA sequence: TGTGCCAGCAGTGAACAGGGACAGGAGTTCACCGGGGAGCTGTTTTTT. Translated, it gives CASSEQGQEFTGELFF. The V and J genes are TRBV6-1 and TRBJ2-2; 8 nucleotides match TRBD1. With 2 bases clipped from V and 4 bases from J, the junction kept 6 bases outside the gene matches. The germline V gene encodes CDR1 MNHNS and CDR2 SASEGT. This CDR3 is 16 amino acids long.

The chain uses TRBV27 and TRBJ1-4, with D possibly matching TRBD1 (6 bases). The germline CDR1 and CDR2 sequences are MNHEY and SMNVEV (reference sequence). Trimming shortened V by 0 bases and J by 8 bases, and 19 bases separated the two germline ends. This CDR3 comprises 17 residues. The CDR3 DNA reads TGTGCCAGCAGTTTATCAACAGGGTTATCGGATAACGAAAAACTGTTTTTT. Encoded protein: CASSLSTGLSDNEKLFF.

This sequence joins TRBV28 and TRBJ2-7; D possibly corresponds to TRBD1 (5 bases). The CDR3 runs to 14 residues. The V end lost 2 bases, the J end lost 2 bases, and 10 bases lay between the germline ends. The V gene's germline CDR1 is MDHEN and CDR2 SYDVKM. The CDR3 reads CASSLPDRAYEQYF. The CDR3 region has the DNA TGTGCCAGCAGTTTACCTGACAGAGCCTACGAGCAGTACTTC.

This rearrangement joins TRBV7-2 to TRBJ2-2; D remains ambiguous. The CDR3 consists of 14 residues. Germline CDR1 SGHTA, CDR2 FQGNSA. Between the trimmed V and J ends, which lost 6 bases and 3 bases, there was a span of 11 bases. CDR3 protein: CASSLPVYTGELFF. The CDR3 DNA is TGTGCCAGCAGTCTGCCGGTTTACACCGGGGAGCTGTTTTTT.

The gene calls are TRBV5-1 and TRBJ2-7; weak D call: TRBD2 (6 bases). The CDR3 contains 14 residues. CDR1 SGHRS and CDR2 YFSETQ come from the germline V gene. Trimming removed 4 bases at V and 3 bases at J, with 14 bases between. For the CDR3, the DNA is TGCGCCAGCAGCGCAGAGGGAGGCCTCTACGAGCAGTACTTC. This codes for CASSAEGGLYEQYF.